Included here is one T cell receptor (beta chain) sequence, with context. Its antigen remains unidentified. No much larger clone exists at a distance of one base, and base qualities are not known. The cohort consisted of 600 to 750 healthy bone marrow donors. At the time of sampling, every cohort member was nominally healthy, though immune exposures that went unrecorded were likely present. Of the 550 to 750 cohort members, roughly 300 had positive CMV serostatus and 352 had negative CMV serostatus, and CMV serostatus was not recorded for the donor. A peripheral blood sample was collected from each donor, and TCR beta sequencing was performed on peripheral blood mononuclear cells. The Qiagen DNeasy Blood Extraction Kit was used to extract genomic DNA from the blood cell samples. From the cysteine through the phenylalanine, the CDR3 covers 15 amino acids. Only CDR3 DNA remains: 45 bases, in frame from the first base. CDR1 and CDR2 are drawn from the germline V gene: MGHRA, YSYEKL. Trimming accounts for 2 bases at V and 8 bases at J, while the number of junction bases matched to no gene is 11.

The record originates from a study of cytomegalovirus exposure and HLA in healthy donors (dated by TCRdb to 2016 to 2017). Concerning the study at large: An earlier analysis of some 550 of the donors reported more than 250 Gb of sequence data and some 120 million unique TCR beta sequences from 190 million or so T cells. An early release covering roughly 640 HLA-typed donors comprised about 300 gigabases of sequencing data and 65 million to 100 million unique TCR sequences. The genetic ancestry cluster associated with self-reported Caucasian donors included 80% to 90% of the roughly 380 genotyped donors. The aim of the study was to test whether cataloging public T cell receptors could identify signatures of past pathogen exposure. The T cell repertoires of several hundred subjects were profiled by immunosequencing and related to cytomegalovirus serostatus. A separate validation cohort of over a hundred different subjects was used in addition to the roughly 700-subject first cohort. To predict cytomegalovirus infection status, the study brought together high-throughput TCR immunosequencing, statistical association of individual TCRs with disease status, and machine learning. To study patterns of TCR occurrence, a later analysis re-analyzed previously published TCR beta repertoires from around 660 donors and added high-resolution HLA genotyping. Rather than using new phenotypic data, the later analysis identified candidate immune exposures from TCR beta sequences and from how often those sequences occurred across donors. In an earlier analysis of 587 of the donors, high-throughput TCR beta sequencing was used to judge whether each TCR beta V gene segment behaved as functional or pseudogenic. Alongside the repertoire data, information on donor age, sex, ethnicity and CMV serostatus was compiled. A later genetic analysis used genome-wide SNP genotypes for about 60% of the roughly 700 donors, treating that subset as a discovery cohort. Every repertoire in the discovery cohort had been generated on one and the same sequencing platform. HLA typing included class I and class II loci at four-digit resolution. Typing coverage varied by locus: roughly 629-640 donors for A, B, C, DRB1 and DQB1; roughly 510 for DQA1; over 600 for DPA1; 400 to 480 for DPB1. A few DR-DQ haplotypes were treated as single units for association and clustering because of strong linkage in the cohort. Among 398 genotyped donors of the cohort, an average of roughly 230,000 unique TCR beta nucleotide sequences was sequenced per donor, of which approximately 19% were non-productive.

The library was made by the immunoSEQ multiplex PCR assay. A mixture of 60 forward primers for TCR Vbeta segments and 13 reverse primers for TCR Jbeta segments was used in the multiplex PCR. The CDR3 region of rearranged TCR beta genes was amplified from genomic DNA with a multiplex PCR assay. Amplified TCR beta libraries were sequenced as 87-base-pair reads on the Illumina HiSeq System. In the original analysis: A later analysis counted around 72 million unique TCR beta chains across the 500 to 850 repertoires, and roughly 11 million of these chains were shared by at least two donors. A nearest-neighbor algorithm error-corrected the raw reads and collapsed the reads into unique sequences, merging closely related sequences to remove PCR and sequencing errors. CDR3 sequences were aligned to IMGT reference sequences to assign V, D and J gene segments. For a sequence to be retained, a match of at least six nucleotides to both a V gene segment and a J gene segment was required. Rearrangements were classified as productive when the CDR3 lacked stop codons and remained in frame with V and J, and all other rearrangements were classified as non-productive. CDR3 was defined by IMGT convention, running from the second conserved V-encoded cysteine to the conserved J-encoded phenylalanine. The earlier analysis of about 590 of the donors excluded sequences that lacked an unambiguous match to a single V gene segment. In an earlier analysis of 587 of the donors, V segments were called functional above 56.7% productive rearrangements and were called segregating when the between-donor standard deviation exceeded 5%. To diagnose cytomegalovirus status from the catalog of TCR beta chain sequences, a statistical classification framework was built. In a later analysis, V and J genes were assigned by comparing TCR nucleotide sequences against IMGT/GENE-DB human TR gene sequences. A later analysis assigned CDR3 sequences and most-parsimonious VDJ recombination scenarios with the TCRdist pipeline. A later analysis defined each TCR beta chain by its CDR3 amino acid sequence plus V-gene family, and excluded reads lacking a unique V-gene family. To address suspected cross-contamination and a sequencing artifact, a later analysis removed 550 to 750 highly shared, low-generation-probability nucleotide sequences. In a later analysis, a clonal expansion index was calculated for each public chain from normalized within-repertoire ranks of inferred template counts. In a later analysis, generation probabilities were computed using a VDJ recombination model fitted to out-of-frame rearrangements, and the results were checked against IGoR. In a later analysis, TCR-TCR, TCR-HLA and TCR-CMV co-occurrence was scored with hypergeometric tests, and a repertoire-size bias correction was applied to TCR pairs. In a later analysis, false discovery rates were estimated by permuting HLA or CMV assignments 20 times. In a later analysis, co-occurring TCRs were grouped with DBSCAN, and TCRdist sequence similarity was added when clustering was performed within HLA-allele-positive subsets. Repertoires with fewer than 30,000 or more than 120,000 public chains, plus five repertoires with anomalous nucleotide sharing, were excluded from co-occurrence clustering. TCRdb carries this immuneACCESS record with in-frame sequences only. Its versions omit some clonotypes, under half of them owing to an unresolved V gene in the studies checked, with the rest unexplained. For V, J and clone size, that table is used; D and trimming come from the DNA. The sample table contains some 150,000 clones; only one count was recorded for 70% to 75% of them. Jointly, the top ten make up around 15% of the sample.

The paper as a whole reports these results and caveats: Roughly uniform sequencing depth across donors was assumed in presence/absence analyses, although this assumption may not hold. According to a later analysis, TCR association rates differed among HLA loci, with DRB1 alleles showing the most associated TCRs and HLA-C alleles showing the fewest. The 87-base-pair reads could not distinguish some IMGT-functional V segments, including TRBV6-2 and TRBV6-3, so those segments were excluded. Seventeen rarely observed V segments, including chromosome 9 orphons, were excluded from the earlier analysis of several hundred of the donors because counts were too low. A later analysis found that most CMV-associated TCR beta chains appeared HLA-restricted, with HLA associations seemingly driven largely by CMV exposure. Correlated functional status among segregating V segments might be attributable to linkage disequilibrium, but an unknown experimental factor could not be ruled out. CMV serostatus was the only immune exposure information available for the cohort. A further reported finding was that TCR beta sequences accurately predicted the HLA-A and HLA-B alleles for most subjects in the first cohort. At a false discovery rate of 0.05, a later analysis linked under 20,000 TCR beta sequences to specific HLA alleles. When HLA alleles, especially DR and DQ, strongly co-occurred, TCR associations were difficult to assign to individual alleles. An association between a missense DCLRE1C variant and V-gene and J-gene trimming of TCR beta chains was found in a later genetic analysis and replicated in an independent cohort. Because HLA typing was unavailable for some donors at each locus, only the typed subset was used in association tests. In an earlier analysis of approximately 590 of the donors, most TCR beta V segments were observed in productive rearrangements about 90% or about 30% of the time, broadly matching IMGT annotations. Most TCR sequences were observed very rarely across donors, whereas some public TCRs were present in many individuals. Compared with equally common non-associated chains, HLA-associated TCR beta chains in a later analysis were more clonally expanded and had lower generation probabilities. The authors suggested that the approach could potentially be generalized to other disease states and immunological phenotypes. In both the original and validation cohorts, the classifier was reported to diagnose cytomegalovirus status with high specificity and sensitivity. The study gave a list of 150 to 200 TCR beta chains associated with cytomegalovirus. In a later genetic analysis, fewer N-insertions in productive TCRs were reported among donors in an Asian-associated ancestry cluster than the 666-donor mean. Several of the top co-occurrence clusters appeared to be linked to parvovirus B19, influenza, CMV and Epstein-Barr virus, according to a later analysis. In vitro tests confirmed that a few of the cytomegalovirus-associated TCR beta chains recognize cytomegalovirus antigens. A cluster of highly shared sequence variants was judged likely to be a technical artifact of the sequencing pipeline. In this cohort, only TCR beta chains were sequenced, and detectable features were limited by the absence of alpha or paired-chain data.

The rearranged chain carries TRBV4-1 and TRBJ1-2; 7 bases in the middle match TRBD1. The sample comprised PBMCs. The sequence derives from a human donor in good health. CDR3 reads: CASSQPGQRGRGYTF. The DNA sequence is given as TGCGCCAGCAGCCAACCGGGACAGCGAGGAAGGGGCTACACCTTC.